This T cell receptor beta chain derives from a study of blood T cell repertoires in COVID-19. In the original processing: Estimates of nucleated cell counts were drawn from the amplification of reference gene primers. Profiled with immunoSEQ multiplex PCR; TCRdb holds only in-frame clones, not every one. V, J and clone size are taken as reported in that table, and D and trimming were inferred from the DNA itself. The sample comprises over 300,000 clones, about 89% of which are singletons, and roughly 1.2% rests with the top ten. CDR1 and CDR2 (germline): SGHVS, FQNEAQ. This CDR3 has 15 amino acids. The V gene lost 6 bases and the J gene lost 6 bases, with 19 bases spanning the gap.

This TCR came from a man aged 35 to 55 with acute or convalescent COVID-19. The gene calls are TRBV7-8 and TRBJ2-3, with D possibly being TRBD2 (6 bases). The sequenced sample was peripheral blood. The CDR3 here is CASRPPGGGSDTQYF. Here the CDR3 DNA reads TGTGCCAGCAGACCCCCCGGGGGAGGATCGGATACGCAGTATTTT.